The clone carrying this T cell receptor (beta chain) was seen a handful of times. The antigen remains undetermined. This record belongs to a study of cytotoxic CD8 clonotypes in ibrutinib-treated CLL. Study observations and caveats: Pretreatment clonality was elevated relative to age-matched healthy donors and paralleled circulating CD8+ T-cell counts.

Here immunoSEQ multiplex PCR was the method, and the copy in TCRdb shows in-frame clones only, minus some. The table has around 60,000 clones, over 60% seen once. Unmatched junction bases numbered 6, after V lost 5 bases and J lost 3 bases. CDR1 and CDR2 from the germline V gene are MDHEN and SYDVKM. The CDR3 length is 14 residues. The sample in question was PBMCs, obtained after 12 months of ibrutinib treatment. This TCR was recovered from a human donor with chronic lymphocytic leukemia. The chain combines TRBV28 with TRBJ1-2; 7 nucleotides align to TRBD1. CDR3 loop: CASSPRGTDYGYTF. The DNA for the CDR3 is TGTGCCAGCAGTCCAAGGGGGACAGACTATGGCTACACCTTC.